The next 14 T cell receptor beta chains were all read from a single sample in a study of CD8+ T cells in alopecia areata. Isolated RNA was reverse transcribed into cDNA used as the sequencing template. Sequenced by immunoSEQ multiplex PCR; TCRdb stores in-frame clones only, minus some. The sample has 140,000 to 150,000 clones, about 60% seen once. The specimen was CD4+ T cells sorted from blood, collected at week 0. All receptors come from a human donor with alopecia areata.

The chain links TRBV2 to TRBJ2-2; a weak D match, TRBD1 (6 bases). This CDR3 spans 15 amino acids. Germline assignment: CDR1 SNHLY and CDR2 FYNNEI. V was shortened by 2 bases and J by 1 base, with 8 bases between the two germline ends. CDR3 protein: CASSELGQNTGELFF. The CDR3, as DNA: TGTGCCAGCAGTGAATTGGGACAGAACACCGGGGAGCTGTTTTTT. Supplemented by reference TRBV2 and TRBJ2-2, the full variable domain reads EPEVTQTPSHQVTQMGQEVILRCVPISNHLYFYWYRQILGQKVEFLVSFYNNEISEKSEIFDDQFSVERPDGSNFTLKIRSTKLEDSAMYFCASSELGQNTGELFFGEGSRLTVL.

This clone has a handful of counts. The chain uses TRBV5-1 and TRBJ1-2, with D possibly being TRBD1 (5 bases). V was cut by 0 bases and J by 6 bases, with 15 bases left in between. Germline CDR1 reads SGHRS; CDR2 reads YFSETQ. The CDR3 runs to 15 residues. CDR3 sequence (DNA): TGCGCCAGCAGCTTGGCAGGGCACGGATCCGATGGCTACACCTTC. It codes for CASSLAGHGSDGYTF.

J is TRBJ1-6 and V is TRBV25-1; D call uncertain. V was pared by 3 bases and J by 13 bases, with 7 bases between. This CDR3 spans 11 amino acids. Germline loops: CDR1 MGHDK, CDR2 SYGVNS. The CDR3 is CASSDGFPLHF. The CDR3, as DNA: TGTGCCAGCAGTGACGGCTTCCCCCTCCACTTT.

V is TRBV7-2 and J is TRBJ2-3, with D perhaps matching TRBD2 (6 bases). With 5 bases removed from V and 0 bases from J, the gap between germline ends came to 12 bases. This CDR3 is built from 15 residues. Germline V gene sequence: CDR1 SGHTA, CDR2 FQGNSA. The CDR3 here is CASSLIGTSTDTQYF. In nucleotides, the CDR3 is TGTGCCAGCAGCCTGATCGGGACTAGCACAGATACGCAGTATTTT. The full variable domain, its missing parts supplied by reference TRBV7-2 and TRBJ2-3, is GAGVSQSPSNKVTEKGKDVELRCDPISGHTALYWYRQSLGQGLEFLIYFQGNSAPDKSGLPSDRFSAERTGGSVSTLTIQRTQQEDSAVYLCASSLIGTSTDTQYFGPGTRLTVL.

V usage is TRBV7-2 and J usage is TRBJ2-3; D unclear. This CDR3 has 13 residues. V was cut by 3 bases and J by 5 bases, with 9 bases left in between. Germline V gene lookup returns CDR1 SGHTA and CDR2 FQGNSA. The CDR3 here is CASSLGLLDTQYF. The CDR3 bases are TGTGCCAGCAGCTTGGGCTTACTAGATACGCAGTATTTT.

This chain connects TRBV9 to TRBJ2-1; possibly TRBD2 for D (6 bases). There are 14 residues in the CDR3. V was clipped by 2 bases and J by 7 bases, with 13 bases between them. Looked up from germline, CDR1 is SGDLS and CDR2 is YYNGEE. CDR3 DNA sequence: TGTGCCAGCAGCGTCCGGGGGACGGTTAATGAGCAGTTCTTC. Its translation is CASSVRGTVNEQFF.

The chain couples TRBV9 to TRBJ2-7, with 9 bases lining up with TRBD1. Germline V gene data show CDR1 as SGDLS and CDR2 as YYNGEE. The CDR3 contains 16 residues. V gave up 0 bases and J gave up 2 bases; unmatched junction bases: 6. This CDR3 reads CASSVDPGTGTYEQYF. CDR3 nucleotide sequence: TGTGCCAGCAGCGTAGACCCGGGGACAGGGACCTACGAGCAGTACTTC.

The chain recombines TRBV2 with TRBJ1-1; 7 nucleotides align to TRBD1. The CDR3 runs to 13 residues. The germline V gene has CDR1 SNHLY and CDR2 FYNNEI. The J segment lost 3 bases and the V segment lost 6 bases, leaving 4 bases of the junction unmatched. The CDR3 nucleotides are TGTGCCAGCAGCCCCGACAGGGACACTGAAGCTTTCTTT. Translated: CASSPDRDTEAFF.

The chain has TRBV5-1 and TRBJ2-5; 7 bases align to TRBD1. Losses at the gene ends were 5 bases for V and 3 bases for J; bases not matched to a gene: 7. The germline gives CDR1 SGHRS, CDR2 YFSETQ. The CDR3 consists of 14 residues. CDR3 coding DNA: TGCGCCAGCAGAAATCGACAGGGAGAAGAGACCCAGTACTTC. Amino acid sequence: CASRNRQGEETQYF.

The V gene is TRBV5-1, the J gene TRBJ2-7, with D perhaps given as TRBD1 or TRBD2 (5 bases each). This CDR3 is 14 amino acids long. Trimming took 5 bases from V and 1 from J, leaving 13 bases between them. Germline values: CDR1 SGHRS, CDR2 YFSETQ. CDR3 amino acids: CASRAGWGSYEQYF. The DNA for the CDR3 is TGCGCCAGCAGGGCCGGTTGGGGGTCCTACGAGCAGTACTTC.

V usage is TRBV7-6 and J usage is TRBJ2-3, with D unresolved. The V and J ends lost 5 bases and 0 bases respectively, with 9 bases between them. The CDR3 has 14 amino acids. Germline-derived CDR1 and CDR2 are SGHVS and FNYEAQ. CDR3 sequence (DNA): TGTGCCAGCAGCCGCCAGTTTAGCACAGATACGCAGTATTTT. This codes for CASSRQFSTDTQYF.

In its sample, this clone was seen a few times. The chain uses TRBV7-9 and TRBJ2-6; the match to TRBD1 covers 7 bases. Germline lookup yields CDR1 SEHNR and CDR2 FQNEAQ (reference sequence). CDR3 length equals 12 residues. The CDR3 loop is CSQGLGANVLTF. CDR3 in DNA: TGTTCACAGGGGCTCGGGGCCAACGTCCTGACTTTC.

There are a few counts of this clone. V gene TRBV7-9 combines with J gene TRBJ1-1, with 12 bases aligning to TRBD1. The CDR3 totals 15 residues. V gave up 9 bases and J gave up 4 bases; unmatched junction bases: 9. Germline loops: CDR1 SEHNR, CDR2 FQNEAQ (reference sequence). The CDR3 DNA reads TGTGCCAGTAGCGGGACAGGGGGCTTAGTCACTGAAGCTTTCTTT. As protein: CASSGTGGLVTEAFF.

CDR3 loop: CASSTGVSTGELFF. The CDR3 DNA sequence: TGTGCCAGCAGTACAGGAGTCTCAACCGGGGAGCTGTTTTTT. The rearrangement joins TRBV6-5 to TRBJ2-2; D might be TRBD1 (5 bases). Germline V CDR1 and CDR2: MNHEY, SVGAGI. There are 14 residues in the CDR3. The V end was cut by 5 bases, the J end by 5 bases, with 12 bases between.